This TCR beta chain was retrieved from a study of CD8 T cells in ankylosing spondylitis. This clonotype appeared many times. Its specificity is not known. Construction of TCR beta libraries was performed using quantitative 5'-RACE with molecular barcodes. From the 5' RACE reads, TCRdb called clonotypes with MiXCR, one entry per CDR3 protein. The profile shows about 210,000 distinct CDR3 sequences, roughly 6.6% of them singletons. Overall study results and limits: Characteristic of ankylosing spondylitis blood, it appeared, was a TCR beta motif comprising several highly homologous variants. Enrichment of disease-linked clones was reportedly significant in matched ankylosing spondylitis synovial fluid. Some of the motif variants had earlier been found in reactive arthritis patients' fluid and blood. Peripheral blood samples showed relatively rare disease-linked clones, and these clones were CD8+.

The CDR3 loop spans 14 amino acids. From germline, CDR1 is DFQATT and CDR2 SNEGSKA (reference sequence). J was trimmed by 4 bases and V by 6 bases; bases with no gene match: 8. The sequence came from a male donor with ankylosing spondylitis. Sequenced input: blood, either unsorted or a sorted T cell fraction (not recorded which). The chain is built from TRBV20-1 and TRBJ2-7, with TRBD1 matching 11 bases. CDR3 DNA sequence: TGCAGTGCCGATAGGACAGGGGGCAAGTACGAGCAGTACTTC. It encodes CSADRTGGKYEQYF.